The 17 T cell receptor beta chains below were found in one sample sequenced in a study of blood T cells in healthy people across ages. The authors ran a second PCR of 7 to 11 cycles using a sample-barcoded 5' primer and a J-beta primer mix. MiXCR, run by TCRdb on the 5' RACE reads, gives a single entry per CDR3 protein. The sample lists about 930,000 distinct CDR3 sequences; under 35% were seen once. These records were also assigned to another study, of T cells of mothers and their children.

The sequenced sample consisted of blood. The receptors here all came from a middle-aged woman in good health.

This clonotype was seen a single time. The rearrangement links TRBV10-3 to TRBJ2-1, with D unclear. V dropped 3 bases and J dropped 8 bases, with 11 bases sitting between them. This CDR3 is 13 amino acids long. CDR1 and CDR2 from the germline V gene are ENHRY and SYGVKD. CDR3 in amino acids: CAISEGSWDEQFF. The CDR3 region has the DNA TGTGCCATCAGTGAAGGCTCCTGGGATGAGCAGTTCTTC.

On this clonotype itself: A much larger clone differs by one base, so this may be a read error. This chain links TRBV14 with TRBJ2-5, with unresolved D. Trimming took 0 bases from V and 11 from J, leaving 10 bases between them. The CDR3 runs 12 residues. The germline V gene has CDR1 SGHDN and CDR2 FVKESK. This CDR3 is CASSQDWAEQYF. DNA of the CDR3: TGTGCCAGCAGCCAAGACTGGGCTGAGCAGTACTTC.

This chain links TRBV3-1 with TRBJ1-2; no firm D call. In germline, CDR1 is LGHDT, CDR2 YNNKEL (reference sequence). V lost 4 bases and J lost 2, with 17 bases in between. This CDR3 is 16 amino acids long. The CDR3 here is CASSPQWRDRNYGYTF. The DNA of the CDR3 is TGTGCCAGCAGCCCCCAGTGGCGCGATAGAAACTATGGCTACACCTTC.

The chain joins TRBV6-9 to TRBJ1-1; weak D call: TRBD1 (5 bases). V lost 11 bases to trimming and J lost 1 base, with 8 bases between them. This CDR3 is 11 amino acids long. Germline lookup yields CDR1 MNHGY and CDR2 SVAAGI. The CDR3 is CAGDRNTEAFF. Here the CDR3 DNA reads TGTGCCGGCGACAGGAACACTGAAGCTTTCTTT.

This clonotype was seen many times. V and J are TRBV20-1 and TRBJ2-5; tentatively, D is TRBD2 (6 bases). Trimming took 3 bases from V and 4 from J, leaving 18 bases between them. The germline V gene has CDR1 DFQATT and CDR2 SNEGSKA (reference sequence). The CDR3 spans 15 residues. The DNA for the CDR3 is TGCAGTGCTAGCTACGCGTGGGAGGCCAGAGAGACCCAGTACTTC. Protein product: CSASYAWEARETQYF.

On this clonotype: Since the CDR3 does not end with the conserved phenylalanine or tryptophan, this likely comes from a read error. This chain joins TRBV12-3 or TRBV12-4 and TRBJ1-2; D possibly corresponds to TRBD1 (6 bases). There are 14 residues in the CDR3. Trimming shortened V by 1 base and J by 7 bases, and 13 bases separated the two germline ends. The CDR3, as DNA: TGTGCCAGCAGTTTAGTCCACAGGGACGGTGGCTACACCGTC. This encodes CASSLVHRDGGYTV.

This clonotype was detected only a few times. The chain has TRBV5-6 and TRBJ1-2; D unclear. The CDR3 covers 16 residues. The ends were cut back, 0 bases at V and 0 bases at J, with 12 bases in the middle. The germline V gene encodes CDR1 SGHDT and CDR2 YYEEEE. CDR3 amino acids: CASSLEASETNYGYTF. For the CDR3, the DNA is TGTGCCAGCAGCTTGGAGGCAAGCGAGACTAACTATGGCTACACCTTC.

This rearrangement joins TRBV5-1 to TRBJ1-2, with 8 nucleotides matching TRBD1. The CDR3 is 17 amino acids. With V trimmed by 4 bases and J by 3 bases, 14 bases remained unmatched. Germline loops: CDR1 SGHRS, CDR2 YFSETQ. CDR3 residues: CASSTGGQGASDYGYTF. The CDR3 DNA is TGCGCCAGCAGCACCGGTGGGCAGGGGGCATCAGACTATGGCTACACCTTC.

This rearrangement joins TRBV4-1 to TRBJ1-2; tentative D call: TRBD1 (6 bases). The CDR3 consists of 15 residues. The germline gives CDR1 MGHRA, CDR2 YSYEKL. Trimming took off 2 bases at V and 8 bases at J, with 18 bases between the two ends. The CDR3 region is CASSQRDISPWGYTF. The CDR3 bases are TGCGCCAGCAGCCAACGGGACATTTCCCCGTGGGGCTACACCTTC.

J is TRBJ2-5 and V is TRBV28, with D tentatively TRBD2 (7 bases). V shed 6 bases and J shed 2 bases, with 19 bases lying between them. CDR1 and CDR2 from the germline V gene are MDHEN and SYDVKM. The CDR3 covers 16 residues. CDR3: CASSKGGAGVQETQYF. As DNA, the CDR3 is TGTGCCAGCAGCAAAGGGGGGGCAGGGGTGCAAGAGACCCAGTACTTC.

This chain joins TRBV29-1 and TRBJ1-2; D might be TRBD1 (5 bases). The CDR3 contains 12 residues. Germline CDR1 SQVTM, CDR2 ANQGSEA. Trimming cost V 4 bases and J 4 bases, with 10 bases left between them. CDR3 coding DNA: TGCAGCGTTGTATCGACAGTCTATGGCTACACCTTC. It yields the protein CSVVSTVYGYTF.

This clonotype appeared many times. The rearrangement joins TRBV29-1 to TRBJ2-2; D is perhaps TRBD2 (5 bases). The CDR3 runs 15 residues. The germline V gene has CDR1 SQVTM and CDR2 ANQGSEA. V was trimmed by 4 bases and J by 1 base, leaving 13 bases between them. The CDR3 is CSVVLGLQNTGELFF. In DNA, the CDR3 is TGCAGCGTTGTGCTCGGACTTCAGAACACCGGGGAGCTGTTTTTT.

This clonotype was observed at least ten times. The rearrangement joins TRBV7-2 to TRBJ2-7, with 7 positions matching TRBD1. V lost 1 base to trimming and J lost 1 base; unmatched junction nucleotides: 4. Looked up from germline, CDR1 is SGHTA and CDR2 is FQGNSA. CDR3 size: 15 residues. In nucleotides, the CDR3 is TGTGCCAGCAGCTTAGACAGGGGCCGATCCTACGAGCAGTACTTC. Its translation is CASSLDRGRSYEQYF.

This clonotype showed up just a few times. The J gene is TRBJ1-1, the V gene TRBV6-1; D uncertain. V was cut by 1 base and J by 1 base, with 7 bases left in between. The CDR3 extends over 14 amino acids. The germline V gene encodes CDR1 MNHNS and CDR2 SASEGT. The CDR3: CASSEGYRNTEAFF. CDR3 nucleotides: TGTGCCAGCAGTGAAGGATACAGGAACACTGAAGCTTTCTTT.

Ten or more counts support this clonotype. The CDR3 sequence is CSVESGESSYNEQFF. The DNA of the CDR3 is TGCAGCGTGGAAAGCGGGGAGAGCTCCTACAATGAGCAGTTCTTC. V gene TRBV29-1 combines with J gene TRBJ2-1; 7 bases agree with TRBD2. This CDR3 is 15 amino acids long. V was clipped by 6 bases and J by 0 bases; unmatched bases: 8. Looked up from germline, CDR1 is SQVTM and CDR2 is ANQGSEA.

This clonotype was seen more than once but under ten times. J is TRBJ2-6 and V is TRBV4-2; D unclear. V was cut by 1 base and J by 4 bases, with 8 bases left in between. The CDR3 is 15 amino acids. Per the germline V gene, CDR1 is LGHNA and CDR2 is YNFKEQ. This chain's CDR3 is CASSQVFAGANVLTF. In DNA, the CDR3 is TGTGCCAGCAGCCAAGTTTTCGCCGGGGCCAACGTCCTGACTTTC.

This clonotype was observed a handful of times. The chain recombines TRBV7-9 with TRBJ1-2; maybe TRBD1 (6 bases). Germline lookup yields CDR1 SEHNR and CDR2 FQNEAQ (reference sequence). The CDR3 has 17 residues. Trimming stripped 5 bases from V and 4 bases from J, with 23 bases between. In DNA form, the CDR3 reads TGTGCCAGCAGCCCCCAGGGCAGGGGCCCAGGTGGCTATGGCTACACCTTC. This translates into CASSPQGRGPGGYGYTF.